This T cell receptor beta chain was retrieved from a study of blood T cell repertoires in COVID-19. Looking at the study overall: Sources were T cells, B-cell-depleted T cells, or PBMCs; the material itself was cDNA or gDNA.

Trimming stripped 4 bases from V and 4 bases from J, with 16 bases between. CDR3 size: 15 residues. Seattle's cohort entered during active infection and was followed longitudinally. Generated by immunoSEQ multiplex PCR, the TCRdb table keeps only in-frame clones and is missing some. The sample consists of about 71,000 clones, around 83% of them appearing once. This clone was seen once. This sequence joins TRBV23-1 and TRBJ2-5, with D maybe TRBD2 (6 bases). TRBV23-1 is noted as an ORF with a role that remains uncertain. This clonotype was obtained from a young man with COVID-19, enrolled during active disease. Input material: peripheral blood. CDR3 DNA: TGCGCCAGCAGTCCTTGGCGGGTGGAGGGAGAGACCCAGTACTTC. Amino acid sequence: CASSPWRVEGETQYF.